Listed here are 5 T cell receptor beta chains from one sample, sequenced in a study of blood T cells in healthy people across ages. Using a J-beta primer mix together with a sample-barcoded 5' primer, a second PCR was run for about 7 to 12 cycles. TCRdb independently ran MiXCR on the 5' RACE reads; one entry per CDR3 protein. The sample has 1.5 million to 2 million distinct CDR3 sequences; about 35% are singletons. The sequencing sample was made of blood. The receptors come from a woman in her twenties or thirties in good health.

This clonotype was recorded a few times. This chain links TRBV6-2 or TRBV6-3 with TRBJ1-2; D possibly corresponds to TRBD1 (6 bases). This CDR3 is built from 13 residues. Looked up from germline, CDR1 is MNHEY and CDR2 is SVGEGT. The V gene lost 2 bases and the J gene lost 7 bases, with 11 bases spanning the gap. The CDR3 DNA reads TGTGCCAGCAGTTACGGGACAATGGGTGGCTACACCTTC. Protein product: CASSYGTMGGYTF.

This clonotype was seen once. For the CDR3, the DNA is TGTGCCAGCAGTTTAAGACCCGACAGGGGGTCACAGACCCAGTACTTC. Residues: CASSLRPDRGSQTQYF. The chain recombines TRBV28 with TRBJ2-5, with 9 bases lining up with TRBD1. Germline CDR1 reads MDHEN; CDR2 reads SYDVKM. CDR3 length: 16 residues. The ends lost 2 bases at V and 6 bases at J; junction bases unmatched: 10.

The rearrangement links TRBV28 to TRBJ2-7, with 9 bases aligning to TRBD1. With V trimmed by 10 bases and J by 0 bases, 7 bases remained unmatched. CDR1 MDHEN and CDR2 SYDVKM come from the germline V gene. The CDR3 is 14 amino acids. The CDR3 protein is CATRGTGYSYEQYF. In DNA, the CDR3 is TGTGCCACGAGGGGGACAGGGTACTCCTACGAGCAGTACTTC.

Worth noting for this clonotype: This may be a read error, as it is one base from a much larger clone. CDR3 nucleotides: TGTGCCATCGGTGACCTCGTGACAGGGGGCACAGATACGCAGTATTTT. This gives the protein CAIGDLVTGGTDTQYF. The gene calls are TRBV10-3 and TRBJ2-3, with 8 bases fitting TRBD1. The CDR3 is 16 residues long. CDR1 and CDR2 from the germline V gene are ENHRY and SYGVKD.

The chain carries TRBV7-9 and TRBJ2-1, with D unresolved. Germline lookup yields CDR1 SEHNR and CDR2 FQNEAQ (reference sequence). This CDR3 spans 15 amino acids. Trimming removed 1 base at V and 5 bases at J, with 12 bases between. The CDR3 spells CASSLGLGRHNEQFF. The DNA of the CDR3 is TGTGCCAGCAGCTTAGGCCTAGGGCGACACAATGAGCAGTTCTTC. Drawing the rest from reference TRBV7-9 and TRBJ2-1, the complete variable domain is DTGVSQNPRHKITKRGQNVTFRCDPISEHNRLYWYRQTLGQGPEFLTYFQNEAQLEKSRLLSDRFSAERPKGSFSTLEIQRTEQGDSAMYLCASSLGLGRHNEQFFGPGTRLTVL.